Listed below are T cell receptor beta chains from one sample, sequenced in a study of control samples from healthy donors and cancer patients. Profiling relied on immunoSEQ multiplex PCR, and the TCRdb table lists in-frame clones only, not all of them. The sample includes fewer than 90,000 clones, approximately 94% seen only once; the top ten take around 6.5%. Sequencing input: blood. Receptors originate from a woman aged 40 to 49 in good health. Both conserved end residues are part of each CDR3. A D gene is named only where the DNA matches it firmly. Not every row has a clone size; where given, it reads once, few, many or a size class.

J: TRBJ1-2; V: TRBV24-1; D: NA; size: once; CDR3: CATSDLLGYSYTF; DNA: TGTGCCACCAGTGATTTGCTCGGTTATAGCTACACCTTC
J: TRBJ2-5; V: TRBV10-3; D: NA; size: once; CDR3: CAISDSRASEETQYF; DNA: TGTGCCATCAGTGATTCTAGGGCTAGCGAAGAGACCCAGTACTTC
J: TRBJ2-3; V: TRBV7-8; D: NA; size: NA; CDR3: CASSPSTGFTSTDTQYF; DNA: TGTGCCAGCAGCCCCAGTACAGGGTTTACTAGCACAGATACGCAGTATTTT
J: TRBJ2-1; V: TRBV2; D: TRBD2; size: NA; CDR3: CATIPLVDSGGARNEQFF; DNA: TGTGCCACCATTCCCCTCGTGGATAGCGGGGGGGCCAGGAATGAGCAGTTCTTC
J: TRBJ1-2; V: TRBV6-5; D: NA; size: NA; CDR3: CANLKRGSYGYTF; DNA: TGTGCCAACCTGAAAAGGGGATCCTATGGCTACACCTTC
J: TRBJ2-1; V: TRBV12-3/TRBV12-4; D: TRBD1; size: NA; CDR3: CASSLYRGDEQFF; DNA: TGTGCCAGCAGTTTATACAGGGGCGATGAGCAGTTCTTC
J: TRBJ1-1; V: TRBV9; D: NA; size: NA; CDR3: CASSVGSRWGTEAFF; DNA: TGTGCCAGCAGCGTAGGGAGTAGGTGGGGCACTGAAGCTTTCTTT
J: TRBJ2-7; V: TRBV9; D: NA; size: NA; CDR3: CASSVSDRLYEQYF; DNA: TGTGCCAGCAGCGTCTCCGACAGACTCTACGAGCAGTACTTC
J: TRBJ2-7; V: TRBV6-5; D: NA; size: NA; CDR3: CASRPRLGGPYEQYF; DNA: TGTGCCAGCAGGCCTCGACTAGGAGGGCCTTACGAGCAGTACTTC
J: TRBJ2-1; V: TRBV6-1; D: TRBD2; size: NA; CDR3: CASSEYRLAGESGEQFF; DNA: TGTGCCAGCAGTGAATACCGACTAGCGGGAGAGTCCGGAGAGCAGTTCTTC
J: TRBJ2-3; V: TRBV20-1; D: TRBD2; size: NA; CDR3: CSAGGTSGGTDTQYF; DNA: TGCAGTGCTGGTGGTACTAGCGGGGGTACAGATACGCAGTATTTT
J: TRBJ2-5; V: TRBV24-1; D: TRBD1; size: NA; CDR3: CATSDYRGETQYF; DNA: TGTGCCACCAGTGATTACAGGGGGGAGACCCAGTACTTC
J: TRBJ2-1; V: TRBV6-5; D: TRBD2; size: NA; CDR3: CASSYGGGRYNEQFF; DNA: TGTGCCAGCAGTTACGGCGGGGGTCGCTACAATGAGCAGTTCTTC
J: TRBJ2-5; V: TRBV19; D: TRBD2; size: NA; CDR3: CASSERGGSKETQYF; DNA: TGTGCCAGTAGTGAGAGAGGCGGGAGTAAAGAGACCCAGTACTTC
J: TRBJ2-1; V: TRBV14; D: NA; size: once; CDR3: CASSQERDNEQFF; DNA: TGTGCCAGCAGCCAAGAAAGGGACAATGAGCAGTTCTTC
J: TRBJ1-3; V: TRBV15; D: NA; size: NA; CDR3: CATSRDQGRVGNTIYF; DNA: TGTGCCACCAGCAGAGATCAAGGGAGGGTTGGAAACACCATATATTTT
J: TRBJ1-5; V: TRBV4-1; D: NA; size: NA; CDR3: CASSQEERATQPQHF; DNA: TGCGCCAGCAGCCAAGAGGAAAGGGCAACTCAGCCCCAGCATTTT
J: TRBJ2-1; V: TRBV2; D: TRBD2; size: NA; CDR3: CASSPFTSGGAQFF; DNA: TGTGCCAGCAGTCCCTTTACTAGCGGGGGGGCCCAGTTCTTC
J: TRBJ1-2; V: TRBV27; D: NA; size: NA; CDR3: CASRSGRPYGYTF; DNA: TGTGCCAGCAGGTCGGGACGGCCCTATGGCTACACCTTC
J: TRBJ1-2; V: TRBV4-1; D: NA; size: NA; CDR3: CASSQEGGSGYTF; DNA: TGCGCCAGCAGCCAGGAGGGAGGTAGTGGCTACACCTTC
J: TRBJ2-7; V: TRBV7-3; D: TRBD1; size: NA; CDR3: CASSPGTGSYEQYF; DNA: TGTGCCAGCAGCCCCGGGACAGGGTCCTACGAGCAGTACTTC
J: TRBJ2-2; V: TRBV19; D: NA; size: NA; CDR3: CASRRYLTGTPIPGELFF; DNA: TGTGCCAGTAGGAGATACCTAACCGGGACTCCTATACCCGGGGAGCTGTTTTTT
J: TRBJ2-5; V: TRBV28; D: TRBD2; size: NA; CDR3: CASSGLAGGQETQYF; DNA: TGTGCCAGCTCAGGACTAGCGGGAGGGCAAGAGACCCAGTACTTC
J: TRBJ2-1; V: TRBV24-1; D: TRBD2; size: NA; CDR3: CATSDRGLAGAGYNEQFF; DNA: TGTGCCACCAGTGATCGCGGGCTAGCGGGAGCTGGGTACAATGAGCAGTTCTTC
J: TRBJ1-1; V: TRBV27; D: NA; size: NA; CDR3: CASSLKGMNTEAFF; DNA: TGTGCCAGCAGTTTAAAAGGAATGAACACTGAAGCTTTCTTT
J: TRBJ1-2; V: TRBV7-2; D: NA; size: NA; CDR3: CASSLGIAYGYTF; DNA: TGTGCCAGCAGCTTAGGTATTGCCTATGGCTACACCTTC
J: TRBJ1-4; V: TRBV15; D: NA; size: NA; CDR3: CATSRDGGGKLFF; DNA: TGTGCCACCAGCAGAGATGGGGGAGGAAAACTGTTTTTT
J: TRBJ2-1; V: TRBV28; D: NA; size: NA; CDR3: CASSNFPTGNEQFF; DNA: TGTGCCAGCAGTAACTTCCCAACAGGCAATGAGCAGTTCTTC
J: TRBJ2-7; V: TRBV21-1; D: NA; size: NA; CDR3: CASSERNYRGDERDYEQYF; DNA: TGTGCCAGCAGCGAACGAAACTACAGGGGGGATGAGCGGGACTACGAGCAGTACTTC
J: TRBJ1-1; V: TRBV5-4; D: NA; size: NA; CDR3: CASSGLARKNTEAFF; DNA: TGTGCCAGCAGCGGGCTCGCGAGGAAGAACACTGAAGCTTTCTTT
J: TRBJ2-2; V: TRBV7-6; D: TRBD1; size: NA; CDR3: CASSLTTGGFTGELFF; DNA: TGTGCCAGCAGCTTAACGACAGGGGGCTTCACCGGGGAGCTGTTTTTT
J: TRBJ1-4; V: TRBV28; D: TRBD1; size: NA; CDR3: CASSFHRGPNEKLFF; DNA: TGTGCCAGCAGTTTTCACAGGGGGCCTAATGAAAAACTGTTTTTT
J: TRBJ1-4; V: TRBV5-1; D: NA; size: NA; CDR3: CASSLGQGNEKLFF; DNA: TGCGCCAGCAGCTTGGGCCAGGGAAATGAAAAACTGTTTTTT
J: TRBJ2-3; V: TRBV28; D: NA; size: NA; CDR3: CASNDGEDTQYF; DNA: TGTGCCAGCAATGACGGGGAGGATACGCAGTATTTT
J: TRBJ1-4; V: TRBV7-9; D: TRBD1; size: NA; CDR3: CASSSGTGLVVEKLFF; DNA: TGTGCCAGCAGCTCTGGGACAGGGCTCGTAGTTGAAAAACTGTTTTTT
J: TRBJ2-3; V: TRBV6-5; D: TRBD1; size: NA; CDR3: CASSSPGQGTDTQYF; DNA: TGTGCCAGCAGTTCACCGGGACAGGGCACAGATACGCAGTATTTT
J: TRBJ2-1; V: TRBV4-2; D: NA; size: NA; CDR3: CASSQAGRAVYNEQFF; DNA: TGTGCCAGCAGCCAAGCCGGGCGGGCCGTGTACAATGAGCAGTTCTTC
J: TRBJ1-5; V: TRBV18; D: NA; size: NA; CDR3: CASSPGPDQPQHF; DNA: TGTGCCAGCTCCCCGGGACCGGATCAGCCCCAGCATTTT
J: TRBJ1-1; V: TRBV28; D: NA; size: NA; CDR3: CATSGAGSEGPAFF; DNA: TGTGCCACCTCAGGGGCCGGCTCAGAAGGTCCCGCTTTCTTT
J: TRBJ2-5; V: TRBV10-2; D: TRBD1; size: NA; CDR3: CASSEIRQGHQETQYF; DNA: TGCGCCAGCAGTGAAATCCGACAGGGCCATCAAGAGACCCAGTACTTC
J: TRBJ1-6; V: TRBV7-2; D: NA; size: NA; CDR3: CASTHLGSIGSPLHF; DNA: TGTGCCAGCACCCACTTGGGATCCATAGGTTCACCCCTCCACTTT
J: TRBJ1-1; V: TRBV18; D: TRBD1; size: once; CDR3: CASSPSGQGAATEAFF; DNA: TGTGCCAGCTCACCCTCGGGACAGGGGGCGGCGACTGAAGCTTTCTTT
J: TRBJ1-4; V: TRBV28; D: NA; size: NA; CDR3: CASRSQPRVREKLFF; DNA: TGTGCCAGCAGGTCCCAACCCAGGGTCCGGGAAAAACTGTTTTTT
J: TRBJ1-2; V: TRBV29-1; D: TRBD1; size: NA; CDR3: CSVEASDRNPNYGYTF; DNA: TGCAGCGTTGAAGCCTCGGACAGGAACCCAAACTATGGCTACACCTTC
J: TRBJ1-2; V: TRBV5-1; D: TRBD1; size: NA; CDR3: CASSAGTAYGYTF; DNA: TGCGCCAGCAGCGCTGGGACAGCCTATGGCTACACCTTC
J: TRBJ2-7; V: TRBV19; D: NA; size: NA; CDR3: CASSMSSGTLYEQYF; DNA: TGTGCCAGTAGTATGTCTTCTGGGACACTCTACGAGCAGTACTTC
J: TRBJ1-1; V: TRBV24-1; D: NA; size: NA; CDR3: CATSGYDLTEAFF; DNA: TGTGCCACCAGTGGCTATGACTTGACTGAAGCTTTCTTT
J: TRBJ1-2; V: TRBV6-5; D: NA; size: NA; CDR3: CASSRELANYGYTF; DNA: TGTGCCAGCAGCCGCGAATTAGCTAACTATGGCTACACCTTC
J: TRBJ2-3; V: TRBV7-2; D: NA; size: once; CDR3: CASSLGISTDTQYF; DNA: TGTGCCAGCAGCTTAGGTATTAGCACAGATACGCAGTATTTT
J: TRBJ1-1; V: TRBV7-8; D: NA; size: few; CDR3: CASSFLAVAGRTEAFF; DNA: TGTGCCAGCAGCTTCTTGGCCGTCGCAGGGAGGACTGAAGCTTTCTTT
J: TRBJ1-5; V: TRBV2; D: NA; size: NA; CDR3: CASSLQGSSNQPQHF; DNA: TGTGCCAGCAGTTTACAGGGCTCTAGCAATCAGCCCCAGCATTTT
J: TRBJ2-7; V: TRBV5-8; D: NA; size: NA; CDR3: CASTSLQGSGEQYF; DNA: TGTGCCAGCACCTCTCTCCAGGGGAGTGGAGAGCAGTACTTC
J: TRBJ2-2; V: TRBV4-3; D: TRBD2; size: NA; CDR3: CASSQDLTSGNTGELFF; DNA: TGCGCCAGCAGCCAAGATTTAACTAGCGGGAACACCGGGGAGCTGTTTTTT